This TCR beta chain derives from a study of cytomegalovirus exposure and HLA in healthy donors (dated by TCRdb to 2017 to 2019). Some background on the complete study: In an earlier analysis of under 750 of the donors, about 260 Gb of sequence data and some 120 million unique TCR beta sequences from 180 million or so T cells were reported. On average, about 240,000 unique TCR beta nucleotide sequences were sequenced per donor among roughly 430 genotyped donors of the cohort, with roughly a sixth of those sequences being non-productive. HLA typing included class I and class II loci at four-digit resolution. The aim of the study was to test whether cataloging public T cell receptors could identify signatures of past pathogen exposure. Besides the first cohort of about 730 subjects, a separate validation cohort made up of 120 different subjects was used. To predict cytomegalovirus infection status, the study brought together high-throughput TCR immunosequencing, statistical association of individual TCRs with disease status, and machine learning. Typing coverage varied by locus: about 620-630 donors for A, B, C, DRB1 and DQB1; approximately 520 for DQA1; 600 to 610 for DPA1; roughly 470 for DPB1. A later analysis re-analyzed previously published TCR beta repertoires from 550 to 700 donors and added high-resolution HLA genotyping to study TCR occurrence patterns. About 5 DR-DQ haplotypes were handled as single units for association and clustering, since linkage in the cohort was strong. An early release covering approximately 600 HLA-typed donors comprised approximately 290 gigabases of sequencing data and approximately 80 million unique TCR sequences. To decide whether each TCR beta V gene segment behaved as functional or pseudogenic, an earlier analysis of 587 of the donors relied on high-throughput TCR beta sequencing. Donor age, sex, ethnicity and CMV serostatus were compiled together with the repertoire data. Every discovery cohort repertoire had been produced on one sequencing platform. In a later genetic analysis, genome-wide SNP genotypes for about three fifths of the roughly 670 donors were used, and that subset was treated as a discovery cohort. In the later analysis, no new phenotypic data were used to find candidate immune exposures; instead, reliance was placed on TCR beta sequences and their occurrence across donors. The study used immunosequencing to profile the T cell repertoires of 666 subjects and linked those repertoires to cytomegalovirus serostatus. The genetic ancestry cluster associated with self-reported Caucasian donors included 70% to 85% of the roughly 400 genotyped donors.

Libraries came from the immunoSEQ multiplex PCR assay. The multiplex PCR relied on a mix of 60 forward primers for TCR Vbeta segments and 13 reverse primers for TCR Jbeta segments. Amplification of the CDR3 region of rearranged TCR beta genes was performed with a multiplex PCR assay on genomic DNA. The Illumina HiSeq System was used to sequence the amplified TCR beta libraries as 87-base-pair reads. The authors processed their data as follows. In a later analysis, tens of millions of unique TCR beta chains were counted across the 690 or so repertoires, and roughly 11 million of these chains were shared by at least two donors. A nearest-neighbor algorithm error-corrected the raw reads and collapsed the reads into unique sequences, merging closely related sequences to remove PCR and sequencing errors. To assign V, D and J gene segments, CDR3 sequences were aligned to IMGT reference sequences. Each retained sequence needed at least a six-nucleotide match to both a V gene segment and a J gene segment. Rearrangements were called productive when the CDR3 lacked stop codons and stayed in frame with V and J; all others were non-productive. Following IMGT convention, CDR3 was defined as the stretch from the second conserved V-encoded cysteine to the conserved J-encoded phenylalanine. Sequences without an unambiguous match to a single V gene segment were excluded from the earlier analysis of a few hundred of the donors. In an earlier analysis of 450 to 750 of the donors, a V segment was called functional when productive rearrangements were above 56.7%, and segregating when the standard deviation between donors exceeded 5%. A statistical classification framework was developed to diagnose cytomegalovirus status using the catalog of TCR beta chain sequences. In a later analysis, V and J genes were assigned by comparing TCR nucleotide sequences against IMGT/GENE-DB human TR gene sequences. Using the TCRdist pipeline, a later analysis assigned CDR3 sequences along with most-parsimonious VDJ recombination scenarios. In a later analysis, every TCR beta chain was defined by the combination of its CDR3 amino acid sequence and its V-gene family, and reads without a unique V-gene family were dropped. As a way to deal with suspected cross-contamination and a sequencing artifact, a later analysis dropped more than 500 nucleotide sequences that were highly shared and had low generation probability. In a later analysis, a clonal expansion index for each public chain was calculated from normalized within-repertoire ranks of inferred template counts. A later analysis computed generation probabilities with a VDJ recombination model fitted to out-of-frame rearrangements, and checked the results against IGoR. Hypergeometric tests were used in a later analysis to score TCR-TCR, TCR-HLA and TCR-CMV co-occurrence, with a repertoire-size bias correction applied to the TCR pairs. False discovery rates were estimated in a later analysis by permuting HLA or CMV assignments 20 times. In a later analysis, co-occurring TCRs were grouped using DBSCAN, and TCRdist sequence similarity was added for clustering within HLA-allele-positive subsets. Co-occurrence clustering excluded repertoires with fewer than 30,000 or more than 120,000 public chains, plus five with anomalous nucleotide sharing. As stored in TCRdb, this immuneACCESS dataset retains in-frame rearrangements with V and J assigned. A fraction of the clones does not appear; measured against another copy, unresolved V genes explain less than half of the discrepancy, and the remainder lacks a known reason. From that table come the V and J calls and clone size; the DNA was used to work out D and trimming. In this sample the table shows 250,000 to 350,000 clones, 86% of which occur a single time. Of the sample, 3% to 4% falls within the top ten clones.

Spanning cysteine to phenylalanine, the CDR3 consists of 13 amino acids. The retained sequence is limited to the CDR3, 39 bases, with the frame set at the first base. Ends trimmed: V by 9 bases, J by 5 bases; bases unmatched to a gene: 7. According to the germline V gene, CDR1 reads MGHRA and CDR2 reads YSYEKL. Overall study outcomes, separate from this receptor: V-gene and J-gene trimming of TCR beta chains was associated with a missense DCLRE1C variant in a later genetic analysis, and the association was replicated in an independent cohort. This cohort had only TCR beta chains sequenced, and the lack of alpha or paired-chain data limited which features could be detected. Linkage disequilibrium might explain the correlated functional status among segregating V segments, but an unknown experimental factor could not be excluded. A later analysis found that most CMV-associated TCR beta chains appeared HLA-restricted, with HLA associations seemingly driven largely by CMV exposure. While some public TCRs were present in many individuals, most TCR sequences turned up only very rarely across donors. Some 15 rarely observed V segments, including chromosome 9 orphons, were excluded from the earlier analysis of several hundred of the donors because counts were too low. In a later analysis, the rate of TCR association differed among HLA loci, with DRB1 alleles having the most associated TCRs and HLA-C alleles having the fewest. A later genetic analysis reported fewer N-insertions in productive TCRs among donors in an Asian-associated ancestry cluster than the roughly 650-donor mean. Specific HLA alleles were associated with 18,000 or so TCR beta sequences at a false discovery rate of 0.05 in a later analysis. According to the authors, the approach could potentially be generalized to other disease states and immunological phenotypes. Because the 87-base-pair reads could not distinguish some IMGT-functional V segments, including TRBV6-2 and TRBV6-3, those segments were excluded. A further reported finding was that TCR beta sequences accurately predicted the HLA-A and HLA-B alleles for most subjects in the first cohort. Sequencing depth was assumed to be roughly uniform across donors in the presence/absence analyses, though that assumption may not hold. HLA typing was unavailable for some donors at each locus, so association tests used only the typed subset. A group of highly shared sequence variants was considered likely to be a technical artifact of the sequencing pipeline. The only immune exposure information available for the cohort was CMV serostatus. In vitro tests confirmed that a few of the cytomegalovirus-associated TCR beta chains recognize cytomegalovirus antigens. When HLA alleles, especially DR and DQ, strongly co-occurred, attributing TCR associations to individual alleles was difficult. According to a later analysis, parvovirus B19, influenza, CMV and Epstein-Barr virus appeared linked to several top co-occurrence clusters. Compared with equally common non-associated chains, HLA-associated TCR beta chains in a later analysis were more clonally expanded and had lower generation probabilities. In the study, some 180 TCR beta chains were listed as associated with cytomegalovirus. Broadly in line with IMGT annotations, most TCR beta V segments showed up in productive rearrangements about 90% or about 30% of the time in an earlier analysis of several hundred of the donors. The classifier was reported to diagnose cytomegalovirus status with high specificity and sensitivity in both the original and validation cohorts.

The cohort comprised fewer than 750 healthy bone marrow donors. At the time of sampling, every cohort member was nominally healthy, though immune exposures that went unrecorded were likely present. The donor was CMV seropositive and was included in the group of 250 to 300 seropositive cohort members. Every donor gave a peripheral blood sample, and the peripheral blood mononuclear cells from that sample were used for TCR beta sequencing. Genomic DNA extraction from the blood cell samples was performed with the Qiagen DNeasy Blood Extraction Kit. On this clone: It lacks a known antigen. No clone much larger than this one lies a single base away; base qualities are absent.

Rearrangement joined TRBV4-1 to TRBJ2-5; 9 bases in the junction line up with TRBD1. This TCR derives from a man aged 35 to 55 in good health and CMV-seropositive. Sequenced: PBMCs. The DNA sequence follows: TGCGCCAGTAGAGGGACAGGGAGTGAGACCCAGTACTTC. Its protein is CASRGTGSETQYF.